A single T cell receptor (beta chain) is shown here with its context. This record belongs to a study of tumor-infiltrating lymphocytes in primary liver carcinoma. V lost 3 bases to trimming and J lost 4 bases; unmatched junction nucleotides: 8. The length of the CDR3 is 15 residues. Germline V lookup: CDR1 ENHRY, CDR2 SYGVKD. Reverse transcription of roughly 0.45 ug total RNA with a constant-region primer produced TCR beta cDNA. Investigators got TCR beta libraries out of three nested multiplex PCR rounds, done with slightly modified ARM-PCR. Rounds one and two of PCR, each of 10 cycles, were primed with TRBV1-TRBV30 forward primers and a C-beta reverse primer. One entry per CDR3 protein results from TCRdb running MiXCR on the multiplex PCR reads. Of over 95,000 distinct CDR3 sequences listed, approximately 68% are singletons. Unsorted bulk tissue (about 20-32 mg) underwent RNA and DNA co-extraction.

This TCR was sampled from a woman in her fifties or sixties with primary liver carcinoma and hepatitis B virus infection. The chain recombines TRBV10-3 with TRBJ1-1; 7 bases map to TRBD1. The specimen was liver tumor tissue from sampling region 5. Regarding subset: tumor region T5, tumor centre. This CDR3 reads CAISEHRGQGTEAFF. CDR3 bases: TGTGCCATCAGTGAACACAGGGGCCAGGGCACTGAAGCTTTCTTT.